These T cell receptor beta chains were read from a single sample in a study of T cells in Graves' hyperthyroidism and ophthalmopathy. MiXCR was run by TCRdb on the multiplex PCR reads, yielding one entry per CDR3 protein. The sample yields about 510,000 distinct CDR3 sequences, about 46% seen once. Sequencing was performed on peripheral blood or thyroid tissue (not recorded which). These receptors originate from an adult woman with Graves' disease, either hyperthyroidism or ophthalmopathy (not recorded which). The CDR3 runs from the conserved cysteine through the conserved F or W. Fields, in order: CDR3 length, D gene, V gene, J gene, clone size, CDR3 DNA, CDR3 protein. A D gene is named only where the DNA matches it firmly. Expanded clones are given a class, and other clones once, few, many or no size at all.

>16|TRBD1|TRBV20-1|TRBJ1-4|.
TGCAGTGCTAGTGGGGGACGGCGGGACAGGAGGGAAAAACTGTTTTTT
CSASGGRRDRREKLFF
>15|TRBD1|TRBV29-1|TRBJ2-7|.
TGCAGCGTTGAAGGGGGACAGCTATCCAACTACGAGCAGTACTTC
CSVEGGQLSNYEQYF
>13|.|TRBV7-2|TRBJ1-5|.
TGTGCCAGCAGCTTAGGCTCTCTTCAGCCCCAGCATTTT
CASSLGSLQPQHF
>16|TRBD2|TRBV20-1|TRBJ2-2|.
TGCAGTGCTAGAGTTTGGGGAGGGCCGGTCACCGGGGAGCTGTTTTTT
CSARVWGGPVTGELFF
>16|.|TRBV14|TRBJ1-3|many
TGTGCCAGCAGCCAAGTTCCGGGTTACTCTGGAAACACCATATATTTT
CASSQVPGYSGNTIYF
>12|TRBD1|TRBV29-1|TRBJ2-7|.
TGCAGCGTTGCCCGGACAGGGTACGAGCAGTACTTC
CSVARTGYEQYF
>12|TRBD1|TRBV20-1|TRBJ1-4|.
TGCAGTGCCAAACAGGGGGAGGAAAAACTGTTTTTT
CSAKQGEEKLFF
>14|TRBD1|TRBV24-1|TRBJ1-2|few
TGTGCCACCAGTGAGGCCGGGACAGGGTTTGGCTACACCTTC
CATSEAGTGFGYTF
>12|.|TRBV7-9|TRBJ2-7|many
TGTGCCAGCAGCCCCGTTCCCTACGAGCAGTACTTC
CASSPVPYEQYF
>14|TRBD1|TRBV20-1|TRBJ2-5|many
TGCAGTGCTAGAGATAGGCGAGGGGGCGAGACCCAGTACTTC
CSARDRRGGETQYF
>13|TRBD1|TRBV28|TRBJ2-7|.
TGTGCCAGCAGTCAGGCCAGGGGGAACGAGCAGTACTTC
CASSQARGNEQYF
>15|.|TRBV7-9|TRBJ1-4|many
TGTGCCAGCAGCGCGAGAAGATCAGGGCATGAAAAACTGTTTTTT
CASSARRSGHEKLFF
>13|.|TRBV20-1|TRBJ1-5|once
TGCAGTGCTAGCGGAAGTCGAAGTCAGCCCCAGCATTTT
CSASGSRSQPQHF
>14|.|TRBV6-5|TRBJ1-5|many
TGTGCCAGCAGTTGGGACGGACACAATCAGCCCCAGCATTTT
CASSWDGHNQPQHF
>16|.|TRBV5-1|TRBJ1-4|.
TGCGCCAGCAGCAAGGGCCAAGTTGGCTATAATGAAAAACTGTTTTTT
CASSKGQVGYNEKLFF
>14|.|TRBV5-1|TRBJ1-6|many
TGCGCCAGCAGCTCAAGGGTGGGAAATTCACCCCTCCACTTT
CASSSRVGNSPLHF
>15|TRBD1|TRBV5-1|TRBJ2-6|.
TGCGCCAGCAGCGATGACAGGGCTGGGGCCAACGTCCTGACTTTC
CASSDDRAGANVLTF
>15|.|TRBV3-1|TRBJ2-2|once
TGTGCCAGCAGCGGGCGGGCCGGCCTCACCGGGGAGCTGTTTTTT
CASSGRAGLTGELFF
>16|.|TRBV7-8|TRBJ1-3|.
TGTGCCAGCAGCTTAGTCGGAGTTACCTCTGGAAACACCATATATTTT
CASSLVGVTSGNTIYF
>18|.|TRBV9|TRBJ2-6|many
TGTGCCAGCAGCGTACTTGTGACGGCTAGCTCTGGGGCCAACGTCCTGACTTTC
CASSVLVTASSGANVLTF
>15|.|TRBV6-4|TRBJ1-3|.
TGTGCCAGCAGTGATCGGACGATCTCTGGAAACACCATATATTTT
CASSDRTISGNTIYF
>15|.|TRBV14|TRBJ1-1|many
TGTGCCAGCAGCCTCGGTGGGACACGCTACACTGAAGCTTTCTTT
CASSLGGTRYTEAFF
>14|.|TRBV7-9|TRBJ2-2|.
TGTGCCAGCAGCTCAGTCCAAAACACCGGGGAGCTGTTTTTT
CASSSVQNTGELFF
>13|TRBD1|TRBV7-2|TRBJ1-4|.
TGCGCCAGCAAGGGACAGGGGAACGAAAAACTGTTTTTT
CASKGQGNEKLFF
>14|TRBD1|TRBV7-6|TRBJ1-4|.
TGTGCCAGCAGCTCGACAGGGGCTAATGAAAAACTGTTTTTT
CASSSTGANEKLFF
>14|.|TRBV5-1|TRBJ2-5|many
TGCGCCAGCAGCTTGAGTGGCCTCCAAGAGACCCAGTACTTC
CASSLSGLQETQYF
>13|.|TRBV20-1|TRBJ2-5|many
TGCAGTGCCAGATCGGACTCACAAGAGACCCAGTACTTC
CSARSDSQETQYF
>11|.|TRBV2|TRBJ2-5|.
TGTGCCAGCAGTGAAAGCGGGACCCAGTACTTC
CASSESGTQYF
>14|TRBD2|TRBV7-2|TRBJ2-1|.
TGTGCCAGCGGACTAGCGGGGGCTGACAATGAGCAGTTCTTC
CASGLAGADNEQFF
>13|.|TRBV5-1|TRBJ2-7|many
TGCGCCAGCAAGGTCGGGCCAGCCTACGAGCAGTACTTC
CASKVGPAYEQYF
>13|.|TRBV10-3|TRBJ1-2|.
TGTGCCATCAGTGGAGGGAACGTCTATGGCTACACCTTC
CAISGGNVYGYTF
>12|.|TRBV7-9|TRBJ1-1|many
TGTGCCAGCAGCTTAGTTTTCACTGAAGCTTTCTTT
CASSLVFTEAFF
>15|.|TRBV6-6|TRBJ1-3|.
TGTGCCGGGTCTCGGAGCGGGACTTCTGGAAACACCATATATTTT
CAGSRSGTSGNTIYF
>13|.|TRBV7-2|TRBJ1-1|.
TGTGCCAGCAGCTTGGCGTTGCGGACTGAAGCTTTCTTT
CASSLALRTEAFF
>15|TRBD2|TRBV5-1|TRBJ2-7|.
TGCGCCAGCAGCTCCCGACTAGCGGGAATGAACGAGCGGTACTTC
CASSSRLAGMNERYF
>15|.|TRBV20-1|TRBJ2-6|few
TGCAGTGCTCACGATAACAGGGCTGGGGCCAACGTCCTGACTTTC
CSAHDNRAGANVLTF
>14|.|TRBV19|TRBJ2-5|many
TGTGCCAGTAGTATACAGGGGAGGGGAGAGACCCAGTACTTC
CASSIQGRGETQYF
>14|TRBD1|TRBV20-1|TRBJ2-7|.
TGCAGTGCAATTCGGGGACAGGGGGTTTACGAGCAGTACTTC
CSAIRGQGVYEQYF
>16|.|TRBV5-4|TRBJ1-6|many
TGTGCCAGCAGCGCGGTAAAGGTGATAGATAATTCACCCCTCCACTTT
CASSAVKVIDNSPLHF
>12|.|TRBV2|TRBJ2-2|.
TGTGCCAGCAGTGAAGCGTGGGGGGAGCTGTTTTTT
CASSEAWGELFF
>13|.|TRBV9|TRBJ2-2|.
TGTGCCAGCAGCGGAGGGGACTCTGGGGAGCTGTTTTTT
CASSGGDSGELFF
>15|.|TRBV7-2|TRBJ2-5|once
TGTGCCAGCAGCATGAGGACTGGGTACCAAGAGACCCAGTACTTC
CASSMRTGYQETQYF
>12|.|TRBV20-1|TRBJ1-5|many
TGCAGTGCGCGCCGTGGGGATCAGCCCCAGCATTTT
CSARRGDQPQHF
>16|.|TRBV7-9|TRBJ1-2|.
TGTGCCAGCAGCTTGAATGTGCCGCGCGGGAACTATGGCTACACCTTC
CASSLNVPRGNYGYTF
>14|.|TRBV10-1|TRBJ2-2|few
TGCGCCAGCAGTGAGTCGAGTGGGCCCGGGGAGCTGTTTTTT
CASSESSGPGELFF
>14|.|TRBV19|TRBJ1-5|.
TGTGCCAGTAGTATTAGGACAGACAATCAGCCCCAGCATTTT
CASSIRTDNQPQHF
>17|TRBD1|TRBV7-9|TRBJ1-2|many
TGTGCCAGCAGCTTGGGCGGACAGGGGATGGTGTGGTATGGCTACACCTTC
CASSLGGQGMVWYGYTF
>16|.|TRBV10-2|TRBJ2-5|.
TGCGCCAGCAGTGTGGGGGTTGACGTTGGCCAAGAGACCCAGTACTTC
CASSVGVDVGQETQYF
>12|TRBD1|TRBV5-8|TRBJ1-2|.
TGTGCCAGGGGGACAGGGGACTATGGCTACACCTTC
CARGTGDYGYTF
>14|.|TRBV15|TRBJ2-1|.
TGTGCCACCCGGTCGGACTCACTTACCTATGAGCAGTTCTTC
CATRSDSLTYEQFF
>16|TRBD2|TRBV9|TRBJ2-7|.
TGTGCCAGCAGCGTAGGGTCTAGCGGGACCTCCTACGAGCAGTACTTC
CASSVGSSGTSYEQYF
>14|TRBD1|TRBV10-3|TRBJ1-1|.
TGTGCCATCAGTCAGGGACAGATGAACACTGAAGCTTTCTTT
CAISQGQMNTEAFF
>14|TRBD2|TRBV30|TRBJ2-7|.
TGTGCCTGGAGCAGGCTAGCGGGGTTCTACGAGCAGTACTTC
CAWSRLAGFYEQYF
>17|TRBD2|TRBV5-1|TRBJ2-6|once
TGCGCCAGCAGCGGGGGAGGGAGGGGTTCTGGGGCCAACGTCCTGACTTTC
CASSGGGRGSGANVLTF
>15|TRBD1|TRBV7-2|TRBJ2-2|many
TGTGCCAGCAGCTCCCGACAGGGTGGCACCGGGGAGCTGTTTTTT
CASSSRQGGTGELFF